The rows below give T cell receptor beta chains drawn from one sample of a study of beta chain features in type 1 diabetes. The assay was immunoSEQ multiplex PCR, and TCRdb's table has in-frame clones only and misses some. The sample shows 390,000 or so clones, about 15% of them seen only once. The sample consisted of naive CD4+ T cells from blood. Source of these receptors: a man aged 25-45 years in good health. CDR3s include the opening cysteine and the closing phenylalanine or tryptophan. Each record gives: clone size, J gene, V gene, D gene, CDR3 protein, CDR3 DNA. The D gene is left open where the match is weak. Size is stated for part of the rows, as once, few or many counts, or as a class when the clone is expanded.

NA	TRBJ2-5	TRBV6-5	TRBD1	CASSYWGQGKETQYF	TGTGCCAGCAGTTATTGGGGACAGGGAAAAGAGACCCAGTACTTC
NA	TRBJ2-1	TRBV9	NA	CASSVQSGDEQFF	TGTGCCAGCAGCGTCCAGAGTGGGGATGAGCAGTTCTTC
NA	TRBJ2-3	TRBV5-6	NA	CASGRDIATDTQYF	TGTGCCAGCGGCCGGGACATAGCCACAGATACGCAGTATTTT
NA	TRBJ2-3	TRBV30	NA	CAWTRGLTRSTDTQYF	TGTGCCTGGACGAGGGGACTCACTCGAAGCACAGATACGCAGTATTTT
few	TRBJ2-7	TRBV4-1	NA	CASSELSGEQYF	TGCGCCAGCTCCGAGCTCTCGGGCGAGCAGTACTTC
NA	TRBJ2-1	TRBV11-1	NA	CASSLREVPGSYNEQFF	TGTGCCAGCAGCCTTCGGGAAGTCCCGGGCTCCTACAATGAGCAGTTCTTC
NA	TRBJ2-5	TRBV10-2	NA	CASSTTRDSGTQYF	TGCGCCAGCAGTACTACTAGGGACTCGGGGACCCAGTACTTC
NA	TRBJ2-4	TRBV27	NA	CARRNLDTDGKNIQYF	TGTGCCAGACGCAACCTAGACACGGATGGGAAAAACATTCAGTACTTC
NA	TRBJ2-5	TRBV18	NA	CASSPATAIQETQYF	TGTGCCAGCTCACCAGCAACAGCCATCCAAGAGACCCAGTACTTC
few	TRBJ2-1	TRBV5-6	TRBD2	CASRNGLAGGYEQFF	TGTGCCAGCCGAAACGGGCTAGCGGGAGGGTATGAGCAGTTCTTC
few	TRBJ1-1	TRBV7-3	TRBD1	CASNDRVTEAFF	TGTGCCAGCAACGACAGGGTTACTGAAGCTTTCTTT
NA	TRBJ2-4	TRBV2	TRBD2	CASRPTSGLAKNIQYF	TGTGCCAGCAGACCAACTAGCGGCTTAGCCAAAAACATTCAGTACTTC
NA	TRBJ2-1	TRBV7-3	TRBD2	CASSSEGLAGEQFF	TGTGCCAGCAGCTCCGAAGGACTAGCGGGAGAGCAGTTCTTC
few	TRBJ2-1	TRBV7-2	TRBD2	CASSLSGSSYNEQFF	TGTGCCAGCAGCTTAAGCGGGAGCTCCTACAATGAGCAGTTCTTC
NA	TRBJ1-2	TRBV30	NA	CAWSSTGHGYTF	TGTGCCTGGAGTTCGACGGGCCACGGTTACACCTTC
few	TRBJ1-4	TRBV18	NA	CASREGQSEKLFF	TGTGCCAGCCGGGAAGGACAAAGTGAAAAACTGTTTTTT
NA	TRBJ2-3	TRBV6-5	NA	CASSFQGTDTQYF	TGTGCCAGCAGTTTTCAGGGCACAGATACGCAGTATTTT
NA	TRBJ1-5	TRBV9	TRBD1	CASSPEPGTGVQPQHF	TGTGCCAGCAGCCCTGAGCCCGGGACAGGGGTACAGCCCCAGCATTTT
many	TRBJ2-1	TRBV9	TRBD2	CASSVAGTSSYNEQFF	TGTGCCAGCAGCGTAGCGGGGACTAGCTCCTACAATGAGCAGTTCTTC
NA	TRBJ2-3	TRBV7-2	TRBD2	CASSLTSGSTWDTQYF	TGTGCCAGCAGCCTGACTAGCGGGAGTACATGGGATACGCAGTATTTT